Below, 10 T cell receptor beta chains from the same sample are listed, as sequenced in a study of control samples from healthy donors and cancer patients. Here immunoSEQ multiplex PCR was the method, and the copy in TCRdb shows in-frame clones only, minus some. Of 120,000 or so clones listed, 85% to 95% are singletons. The sequenced material came from blood. Receptors were obtained from a young man in good health.

The chain uses TRBV11-2 and TRBJ1-1; no definite D call. This CDR3 comprises 12 residues. Germline values: CDR1 SGHAT, CDR2 FQNNGV. V lost 1 base and J 2 bases, leaving 2 bases between the germline ends. The CDR3 loop reads CASSLANTEAFF. DNA of the CDR3: TGTGCCAGCAGCTTAGCCAACACTGAAGCTTTCTTT.

V usage is TRBV28 and J usage is TRBJ1-1; 7 bases line up with TRBD1. V was clipped by 8 bases and J by 3 bases; unmatched bases: 9. This CDR3 contains 14 residues. Germline CDR1 reads MDHEN; CDR2 reads SYDVKM. CDR3 DNA: TGTGCCAGCCGACCCCTTACAGGGGACACTGAAGCTTTCTTT. It codes for CASRPLTGDTEAFF.

This chain links TRBV30 with TRBJ2-1; TRBD2 is a possible D gene (5 bases). The CDR3 extends over 12 amino acids. Germline loops: CDR1 GTSNPN, CDR2 SVGIG (reference sequence). The CDR3 sequence: CAFRDSYNEQFF. The CDR3 DNA reads TGTGCTTTCCGGGACTCCTACAATGAGCAGTTCTTC.

The chain combines TRBV5-1 with TRBJ2-3; D gene unclear. Trimming left V 3 bases short and J 0 bases short, with 8 bases between. Germline CDR1 is SGHRS and CDR2 is YFSETQ. There are 14 residues in the CDR3. This CDR3 is CASSSSASTDTQYF. The CDR3 nucleotides read TGCGCCAGCAGCTCCTCGGCTAGCACAGATACGCAGTATTTT.

As for this clone: A junction boundary mismatches the germline segment, possibly from a read error. V is TRBV30 and J is TRBJ2-2, with D perhaps matching TRBD2 (5 bases). CDR1 and CDR2 from the germline V gene are GTSNPN and SVGIG (reference sequence). This CDR3 spans 12 amino acids. CDR3 DNA sequence: TGTGCCGGGAGCCTGAACACCGGGGAGCTGTTTTTT. Amino acids: CAGSLNTGELFF.

The chain combines TRBV7-2 with TRBJ1-5; D uncertain. Germline V lookup: CDR1 SGHTA, CDR2 FQGNSA. The CDR3 spans 13 residues. V was shortened by 4 bases and J by 5 bases, with 9 bases between the two germline ends. The CDR3 is CASSSWTYQPQHF. DNA for the CDR3: TGTGCCAGCAGCTCCTGGACTTATCAGCCCCAGCATTTT.

This chain connects TRBV7-9 to TRBJ2-2; a possible D gene is TRBD1 (6 bases). The CDR3 contains 16 residues. CDR1 and CDR2 from the germline V gene are SEHNR and FQNEAQ (reference sequence). Trimming stripped 5 bases from V and 2 bases from J, with 15 bases between. CDR3 nucleotides: TGTGCCAGCAGCAACCCCGGGACAAGAAACACCGGGGAGCTGTTTTTT. This gives the protein CASSNPGTRNTGELFF.

The chain's CDR3 is CASSFAHSNQPQHF. In nucleotides, the CDR3 is TGTGCCAGCAGTTTCGCGCATAGCAATCAGCCCCAGCATTTT. V and J are TRBV27 and TRBJ1-5; no clear D gene. The CDR3 runs to 14 residues. Trimming stripped 3 bases from V and 0 bases from J, with 6 bases between. The germline V gene encodes CDR1 MNHEY and CDR2 SMNVEV (reference sequence).

The chain is built from TRBV3-1 (or the pseudogene TRBV3-2) and TRBJ2-3, with 8 bases aligning to TRBD2. This CDR3 contains 16 residues. Losses at the gene ends were 0 bases for V and 1 base for J; bases not matched to a gene: 3. Germline loops: CDR1 LGHDT, CDR2 YNNKEL (reference sequence). The CDR3: CASSQEIGGGTDTQYF. CDR3 in DNA: TGTGCCAGCAGCCAAGAGATCGGGGGGGGCACAGATACGCAGTATTTT.

The table lists this clone with a count of one. The V call is TRBV27, the J call TRBJ2-3; weak D call: TRBD2 (6 bases). Per germline, CDR1 MNHEY and CDR2 SMNVEV (reference sequence). The ends were cut back, 4 bases at V and 0 bases at J, with 14 bases in the middle. The CDR3 covers 16 residues. DNA for the CDR3: TGTGCCAGCAGTTCGCCTTCTAGCGCTAGCACAGATACGCAGTATTTT. Its translation: CASSSPSSASTDTQYF.